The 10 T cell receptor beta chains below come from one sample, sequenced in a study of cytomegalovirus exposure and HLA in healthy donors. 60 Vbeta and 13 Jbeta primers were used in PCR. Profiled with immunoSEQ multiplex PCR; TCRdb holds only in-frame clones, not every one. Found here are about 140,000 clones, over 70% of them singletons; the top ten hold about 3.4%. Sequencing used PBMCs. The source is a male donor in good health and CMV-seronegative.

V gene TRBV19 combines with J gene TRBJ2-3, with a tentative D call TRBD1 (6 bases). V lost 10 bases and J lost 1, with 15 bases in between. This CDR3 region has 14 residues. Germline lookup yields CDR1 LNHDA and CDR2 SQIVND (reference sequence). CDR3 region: CATGRGGGTDTQYF. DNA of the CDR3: TGTGCCACCGGCCGAGGGGGAGGCACAGATACGCAGTATTTT.

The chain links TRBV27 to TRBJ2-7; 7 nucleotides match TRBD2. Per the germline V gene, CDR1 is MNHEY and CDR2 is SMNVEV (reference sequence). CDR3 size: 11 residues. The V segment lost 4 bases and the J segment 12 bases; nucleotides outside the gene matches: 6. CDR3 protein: CASSSGGSRYF. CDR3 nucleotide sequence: TGTGCCAGCAGTTCTGGCGGGAGTAGGTACTTC.

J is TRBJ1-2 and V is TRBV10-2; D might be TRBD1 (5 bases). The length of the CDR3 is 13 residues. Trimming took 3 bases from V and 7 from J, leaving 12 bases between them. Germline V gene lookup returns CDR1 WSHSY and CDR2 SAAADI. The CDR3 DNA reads TGCGCCAGCAGTGACGTGGGGCCCCGTGGCTACACCTTC. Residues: CASSDVGPRGYTF.

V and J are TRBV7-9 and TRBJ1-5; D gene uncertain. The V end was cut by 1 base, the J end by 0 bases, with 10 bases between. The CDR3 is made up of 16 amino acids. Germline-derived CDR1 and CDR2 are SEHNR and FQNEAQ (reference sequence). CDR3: CASSLDSQFSNQPQHF. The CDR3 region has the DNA TGTGCCAGCAGCTTAGACAGTCAGTTTAGCAATCAGCCCCAGCATTTT.

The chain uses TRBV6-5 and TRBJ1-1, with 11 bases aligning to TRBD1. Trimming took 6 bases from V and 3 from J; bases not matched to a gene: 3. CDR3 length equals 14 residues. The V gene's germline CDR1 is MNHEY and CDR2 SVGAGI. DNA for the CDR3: TGTGCCAGCAGCGGACAGGGGGCTTACACTGAAGCTTTCTTT. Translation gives CASSGQGAYTEAFF.

CDR3 sequence: CASSFPGTGADEQYF. Here the CDR3 DNA reads TGTGCCAGCAGTTTTCCCGGGACAGGGGCAGACGAGCAGTACTTC. J is TRBJ2-7 and V is TRBV28; the match to TRBD1 covers 10 bases. This CDR3 has 15 amino acids. Germline trimming cut 3 bases from V and 5 bases from J; bases unmatched to any gene: 7. Germline lookup yields CDR1 MDHEN and CDR2 SYDVKM.

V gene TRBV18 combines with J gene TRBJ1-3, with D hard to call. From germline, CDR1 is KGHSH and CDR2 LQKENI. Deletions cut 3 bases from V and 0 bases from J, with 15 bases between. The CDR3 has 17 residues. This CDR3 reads CASSPSSGVSSGNTIYF. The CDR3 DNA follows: TGTGCCAGCTCACCTTCGTCCGGGGTGAGCTCTGGAAACACCATATATTTT. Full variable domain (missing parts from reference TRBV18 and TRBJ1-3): NAGVMQNPRHLVRRRGQEARLRCSPMKGHSHVYWYRQLPEEGLKFMVYLQKENIIDESGMPKERFSAEFPKEGPSILRIQQVVRGDSAAYFCASSPSSGVSSGNTIYFGEGSWLTVV.

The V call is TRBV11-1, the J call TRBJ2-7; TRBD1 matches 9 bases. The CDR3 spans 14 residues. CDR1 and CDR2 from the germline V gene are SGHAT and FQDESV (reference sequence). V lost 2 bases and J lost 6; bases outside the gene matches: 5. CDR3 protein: CASSLTGGQGEQYF. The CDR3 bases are TGTGCCAGCAGCTTAACGGGGGGACAGGGCGAGCAGTACTTC.

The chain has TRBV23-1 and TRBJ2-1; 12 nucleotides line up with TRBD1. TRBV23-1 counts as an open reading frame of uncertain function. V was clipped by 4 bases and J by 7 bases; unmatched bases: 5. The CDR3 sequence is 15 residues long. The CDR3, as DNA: TGCGCCAGCAGTCCGGGACAGGGGGCCGGGAATGAGCAGTTCTTC. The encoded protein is CASSPGQGAGNEQFF.

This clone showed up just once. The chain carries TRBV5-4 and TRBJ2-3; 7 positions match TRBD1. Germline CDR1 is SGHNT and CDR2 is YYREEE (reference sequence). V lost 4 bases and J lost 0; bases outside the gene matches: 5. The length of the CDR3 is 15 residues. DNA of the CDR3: TGTGCCAGCAGCACCGGGACAGCCAGCACAGATACGCAGTATTTT. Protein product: CASSTGTASTDTQYF.